Given below is one T cell receptor beta chain in context. This CDR3 spans 15 amino acids. Germline-derived CDR1 and CDR2 are SGHAT and FQNNGV. V lost 5 bases and J lost 2, with 13 bases in between. This sample stems from a study of OX40 agonist ivuxolimab in advanced cancers. Measured with immunoSEQ multiplex PCR; TCRdb has only the in-frame clones, and not every one. This table has tens of thousands of clones, approximately 91% appearing once. V gene TRBV11-2 combines with J gene TRBJ1-5; D unresolved. The TCR was taken from an adult with an advanced solid tumor such as melanoma, head and neck, liver or kidney cancer. Specimen: CD4+ or CD8+ T cells sorted from blood, collected in a trial of the OX40 agonist ivuxolimab. CDR3 sequence reads: CASSPTGAGNQPQHF. CDR3 nucleotide sequence: TGTGCCAGCAGCCCGACCGGCGCGGGCAATCAGCCCCAGCATTTT.